Listed below are T cell receptor beta chains from one sample, sequenced in a study of OX40 agonist ivuxolimab in advanced cancers. Here immunoSEQ multiplex PCR was the method, and the copy in TCRdb shows in-frame clones only, minus some. The profile shows about 100,000 clones, 94% of them singletons. The sample was CD4+ or CD8+ T cells sorted from blood, taken in a trial of the OX40 agonist ivuxolimab. The receptor set was obtained from an adult with an advanced solid tumor such as melanoma, head and neck, liver or kidney cancer. Both conserved end residues are part of each CDR3. A D gene is named only where the DNA matches it firmly. Clone size appears in some rows only: once, few, many, or a class for an expanded clone.

D gene	clone size	V gene	J gene	CDR3 DNA	CDR3 protein
-	-	TRBV6-1	TRBJ2-7	TGTGCCAGCAGTGATGGCAGGGATTCCTACGAGCAGTACTTC	CASSDGRDSYEQYF
TRBD1	-	TRBV9	TRBJ2-5	TGTGCCAGCAGCGTAGGTTGGACAGGGGGCCCCCAAGAGACCCAGTACTTC	CASSVGWTGGPQETQYF
TRBD1	-	TRBV14	TRBJ1-3	TGTGCCAGCAGCCAACGGACAGGTTCCTCTGGAAACACCATATATTTT	CASSQRTGSSGNTIYF
TRBD2	-	TRBV19	TRBJ2-1	TGTGCCAGTATATCGGGAGGGGGACATGGCAATGAGCAGTTCTTC	CASISGGGHGNEQFF
TRBD1	-	TRBV2	TRBJ1-3	TGTGCCAGCTCTCAACCCGGGACAGGGCCGAGCTCTGGAAACACCATATATTTT	CASSQPGTGPSSGNTIYF
-	-	TRBV28	TRBJ2-5	TGTGCCAGCAGTTTACTAGCCCCGAAAGAGACCCAGTACTTC	CASSLLAPKETQYF
TRBD1	once	TRBV10-3	TRBJ1-1	TGTGCCATCACCACCTCCGACAGGGTCACTGAAGCTTTCTTT	CAITTSDRVTEAFF
-	-	TRBV6-5	TRBJ1-1	TGTGCCAGCAGTTACTCGACAGGACTCATGAACACTGAAGCTTTCTTT	CASSYSTGLMNTEAFF
-	-	TRBV27	TRBJ1-2	TGTGCCAGCAGTTTCGGAGGGGTCAACTATGGCTACACCTTC	CASSFGGVNYGYTF
-	-	TRBV27	TRBJ2-2	TGTGCCAGCAGTTTGTCCAGCTCTCCGGGAGTCATCGGGGAGCTGTTTTTT	CASSLSSSPGVIGELFF
TRBD1	-	TRBV4-1	TRBJ2-1	TGCGCCAGCAGCCAAGCGACAGGGGGAAAGTACAATGAGCAGTTCTTC	CASSQATGGKYNEQFF
TRBD1	-	TRBV5-8	TRBJ1-2	TGTGCCAGCAGCCCATTATCAGGGGGCAAAATTTACACCTTC	CASSPLSGGKIYTF
TRBD1	-	TRBV11-2	TRBJ2-7	TGTGCCAGCAGCAGCACAGGGGGCCCCAACGAGCAGTACTTC	CASSSTGGPNEQYF
TRBD1	-	TRBV29-1	TRBJ1-2	TGCAGCGTTCCCCACCCGACAGGGCGCGGAGGCTACACCTTC	CSVPHPTGRGGYTF
-	-	TRBV5-8	TRBJ2-1	TGTGCCAGCAGCTTGTCCTATGAGCAGTTCTTC	CASSLSYEQFF
TRBD2	-	TRBV4-3	TRBJ2-5	TGCGCCAGCAGCCCCGGGGGGGCAGAAGAGACCCAGTACTTC	CASSPGGAEETQYF